Presented here are 32 T cell receptor beta chains from one specimen sequenced in a study of OX40 agonist ivuxolimab in advanced cancers. The data were produced by immunoSEQ multiplex PCR, yet TCRdb's version contains in-frame clones alone and is incomplete. The sample holds approximately 60,000 clones, 75% to 90% seen once. The specimen comprised CD4+ or CD8+ T cells sorted from blood, sampled in a trial of the OX40 agonist ivuxolimab. The receptors derive from an adult with an advanced solid tumor such as melanoma, head and neck, liver or kidney cancer.

The chain has TRBV7-9 and TRBJ2-5, with 8 bases fitting TRBD1. The J segment lost 4 bases and the V segment lost 5 bases, leaving 3 bases of the junction unmatched. Per the germline V gene, CDR1 is SEHNR and CDR2 is FQNEAQ (reference sequence). The CDR3 sequence is 13 residues long. The CDR3 loop is CASSQGTGETQYF. In DNA, the CDR3 is TGTGCCAGCAGCCAAGGGACAGGAGAGACCCAGTACTTC.

The chain employs TRBV27 and TRBJ2-3; D might be TRBD1 or TRBD2, each matching 5 bases. With 10 bases removed from V and 3 bases from J, the gap between germline ends came to 14 bases. CDR3 length equals 13 residues. Germline V CDR1 and CDR2: MNHEY, SMNVEV (reference sequence). CDR3 DNA sequence: TGTGCCACCAAGGGGCGGGTGACAGATACGCAGTATTTT. Amino acids: CATKGRVTDTQYF.

This rearrangement joins TRBV6-5 to TRBJ2-7; 9 bases align to TRBD2. CDR1 is MNHEY, CDR2 SVGAGI, per germline. The V and J ends lost 2 bases and 4 bases, in that order; junction bases with no gene match: 3. The CDR3 extends over 14 amino acids. The CDR3: CASSYIAGVYEQYF. For the CDR3, the DNA is TGTGCCAGCAGTTACATAGCGGGGGTTTACGAGCAGTACTTC.

The V gene is TRBV7-2, the J gene TRBJ1-2; 7 bases are shared with TRBD1. The CDR3 covers 15 residues. Germline V lookup: CDR1 SGHTA, CDR2 FQGNSA. V was clipped by 5 bases and J by 0 bases; unmatched bases: 6. The CDR3 is CASSPRTGANYGYTF. CDR3 bases: TGTGCCAGCAGCCCGCGGACAGGCGCTAACTATGGCTACACCTTC.

The chain combines TRBV7-8 with TRBJ1-5, with D possibly matching TRBD1 (5 bases). The CDR3 extends over 12 amino acids. Germline V gene sequence: CDR1 SGHVS, CDR2 FQNEAQ. Trimming pared 4 bases from V and 4 bases from J, leaving 5 bases between. The DNA for the CDR3 is TGTGCCAGCAGCTGGGGGAATCAGCCCCAGCATTTT. Translation: CASSWGNQPQHF.

The rearrangement joins TRBV7-3 to TRBJ2-3; TRBD2 matches 12 bases. The CDR3 extends over 16 amino acids. Unmatched junction bases numbered 7, after V lost 5 bases and J lost 4 bases. From germline, CDR1 is SGHTA and CDR2 FQGTGA. The CDR3 loop is CASSLGLAGMADTQYF. As DNA, the CDR3 is TGTGCCAGCAGCCTCGGACTAGCGGGAATGGCAGATACGCAGTATTTT. Full variable domain (rest looked up from reference TRBV7-3 and TRBJ2-3): GAGVSQTPSNKVTEKGKYVELRCDPISGHTALYWYRQSLGQGPEFLIYFQGTGAADDSGLPNDRFFAVRPEGSVSTLKIQRTERGDSAVYLCASSLGLAGMADTQYFGPGTRLTVL.

This clone has just a few counts. The chain employs TRBV18 and TRBJ1-2, with TRBD1 as a possible D gene (6 bases). Trimming pared 6 bases from V and 6 bases from J, leaving 20 bases between. This CDR3 has 15 amino acids. Germline-derived CDR1 and CDR2 are KGHSH and LQKENI. CDR3 amino acids: CASSHRQAPRDGYTF. In DNA form, the CDR3 reads TGTGCCAGCTCGCATCGACAGGCGCCTCGGGATGGCTACACCTTC.

The gene calls are TRBV11-3 and TRBJ2-1, with unresolved D. The germline V and J ends were trimmed by 5 bases and 15 bases, with 8 bases remaining between them. The germline V gene has CDR1 SGHNT and CDR2 YENEEA. The CDR3 consists of 9 residues. This CDR3 reads CASSANSFF. DNA of the CDR3: TGTGCCAGCAGCGCCAACTCGTTCTTC.

This chain uses TRBV30 with TRBJ2-7; tentatively, D is TRBD2 (6 bases). Trimming took 1 base from V and 9 from J, leaving 16 bases between them. The germline gives CDR1 GTSNPN, CDR2 SVGIG (reference sequence). This CDR3 spans 13 amino acids. CDR3 in amino acids: CAWSGGASRGQYF. The CDR3 nucleotides are TGTGCCTGGAGTGGCGGGGCCAGTAGGGGGCAGTACTTC.

This rearrangement joins TRBV4-3 to TRBJ1-2, with TRBD1 matching 7 bases. This CDR3 contains 14 residues. Germline V gene lookup returns CDR1 LGHNA and CDR2 YSLEER. V shed 0 bases and J 13 bases; nucleotides not matched to a gene: 11. CDR3 DNA sequence: TGCGCCAGCAGCCAAGACGTACGTGACAGGGATATCACCTTC. It encodes CASSQDVRDRDITF.

The rearrangement joins TRBV29-1 to TRBJ2-2; possibly TRBD1 or TRBD2 for D (5 bases each). Germline V lookup: CDR1 SQVTM, CDR2 ANQGSEA. Trimming removed 7 bases at V and 2 bases at J, with 14 bases between. The CDR3 is 14 amino acids. In DNA form, the CDR3 reads TGCAGCGCCGAGGGGCGGACCAACACCGGGGAGCTGTTTTTT. Protein sequence: CSAEGRTNTGELFF.

The chain carries TRBV16 and TRBJ1-4, with D tentatively TRBD1 (6 bases). Germline CDR1 reads KGHSY; CDR2 reads FQNENV. The CDR3 is 16 residues long. Trimming removed 3 bases at V and 4 bases at J, with 15 bases between. CDR3 in amino acids: CASSHHTAGDNEKLFF. DNA for the CDR3: TGTGCCAGCAGCCACCACACCGCAGGGGATAATGAAAAACTGTTTTTT.

The chain joins TRBV5-4 to TRBJ2-1; 10 bases are shared with TRBD2. The V gene's germline CDR1 is SGHNT and CDR2 YYREEE (reference sequence). The CDR3 runs to 14 residues. The V segment lost 0 bases and the J segment 9 bases; nucleotides outside the gene matches: 3. CDR3 in DNA: TGTGCCAGCAGCTTGGTGGCTAGCGGGAGTGAGCAGTTCTTC. Translated, it gives CASSLVASGSEQFF.

In its sample, this clone is medium-sized. V gene TRBV20-1 combines with J gene TRBJ2-7, with D possibly called TRBD1 or TRBD2 (5 bases each). CDR1 DFQATT and CDR2 SNEGSKA come from the germline V gene (reference sequence). There are 11 residues in the CDR3. Trimming removed 6 bases at V and 3 bases at J, with 9 bases between. CDR3 amino acids: CSADSGYEQYF. The DNA for the CDR3 is TGCAGTGCCGACAGCGGCTACGAGCAGTACTTC.

This clone was seen just once. DNA of the CDR3: TGCGCCAGCAGGCCCGGACCGCGGGCTGGGAATGAGCAGTTCTTC. Its protein product is CASRPGPRAGNEQFF. The chain links TRBV4-1 to TRBJ2-1; a possible D gene is TRBD2 (5 bases). V lost 6 bases, J lost 7 bases, and 19 bases lay in between. The germline V gene encodes CDR1 MGHRA and CDR2 YSYEKL. This CDR3 has 15 residues.

The V gene is TRBV6-5, the J gene TRBJ2-5; D uncertain. V lost 6 bases, J lost 6 bases, and 8 bases lay in between. The CDR3 is 11 amino acids. The germline CDR1 and CDR2 sequences are MNHEY and SVGAGI. CDR3 sequence: CASRTTQTQYF. DNA for the CDR3: TGTGCCAGCAGAACAACCCAGACCCAGTACTTC.

The V gene is TRBV18, the J gene TRBJ1-5; no clear D. This CDR3 comprises 14 residues. Looked up from germline, CDR1 is KGHSH and CDR2 is LQKENI. V lost 8 bases to trimming and J lost 7 bases, with 18 bases between them. The CDR3 spells CASGPGPPGQPQHF. The CDR3 DNA sequence: TGTGCCAGCGGACCGGGCCCCCCGGGGCAGCCCCAGCATTTT.

The J gene is TRBJ2-7, the V gene TRBV7-2; D unresolved. Deletions cut 5 bases from V and 3 bases from J, with 11 bases between. CDR1 is SGHTA, CDR2 FQGNSA, per germline. This CDR3 has 13 amino acids. DNA for the CDR3: TGTGCCAGCAGCGTCGGTCTCATCTACGAGCAGTACTTC. This encodes CASSVGLIYEQYF.

In nucleotides, the CDR3 is TGTGCCAGCAGCTTGAGCGGGGGCAGGGAGACCCAGTACTTC. Its translation is CASSLSGGRETQYF. The J gene is TRBJ2-5, the V gene TRBV7-2, with TRBD2 matching 8 bases. The CDR3 length is 14 residues. V dropped 3 bases and J dropped 5; count of bases not matched to a gene: 5. From germline, CDR1 is SGHTA and CDR2 FQGNSA.

The V call is TRBV5-5, the J call TRBJ1-2; D perhaps matches TRBD1 (5 bases). V was pared by 1 base and J by 5 bases, with 27 bases between. The CDR3 consists of 19 residues. Germline V gives CDR1 SGHKS, CDR2 YYEKEE (reference sequence). In nucleotides, the CDR3 is TGTGCCAGCAGCTTGTCGGTGGGGGGAGGGCCGGCGACCGGATATGGCTACACCTTC. Amino acid sequence: CASSLSVGGGPATGYGYTF. The entire variable domain, with the rest obtained from reference TRBV5-5 and TRBJ1-2, is as follows: DAGVTQSPTHLIKTRGQQVTLRCSPISGHKSVSWYQQVLGQGPQFIFQYYEKEERGRGNFPDRFSARQFPNYSSELNVNALLLGDSALYLCASSLSVGGGPATGYGYTFGSGTRLTVV.

The chain recombines TRBV2 with TRBJ2-5, with 7 nucleotides matching TRBD2. The CDR3 has 12 residues. From germline, CDR1 is SNHLY and CDR2 FYNNEI. J was trimmed by 3 bases and V by 7 bases; bases with no gene match: 2. CDR3 sequence reads: CASKGLEETQYF. Here the CDR3 DNA reads TGTGCCAGCAAAGGACTAGAAGAGACCCAGTACTTC.

The chain uses TRBV10-3 and TRBJ2-1, with TRBD2 matching over 11 bases. Germline V gives CDR1 ENHRY, CDR2 SYGVKD. This CDR3 contains 15 residues. Unmatched junction bases numbered 4, after V lost 7 bases and J lost 2 bases. This CDR3 reads CAIMNSGGAYNEQFF. DNA for the CDR3: TGTGCCATCATGAATAGCGGGGGGGCCTACAATGAGCAGTTCTTC.

The chain uses TRBV30 and TRBJ1-5; D possibly corresponds to TRBD1 (5 bases). Trimming left V 3 bases short and J 4 bases short, with 10 bases between. Germline V gene data show CDR1 as GTSNPN and CDR2 as SVGIG (reference sequence). This CDR3 spans 13 amino acids. This CDR3 is CAWSGTINQPQHF. As DNA, the CDR3 is TGTGCCTGGAGCGGGACCATTAATCAGCCCCAGCATTTT.

V is TRBV7-9 and J is TRBJ2-7; TRBD1 matches 7 bases. This CDR3 region has 14 residues. The junction had 7 bases not matched to a gene; V was cut back by 5 bases and J by 3 bases. Germline lookup yields CDR1 SEHNR and CDR2 FQNEAQ (reference sequence). The chain's CDR3 is CASSVDRHLYEQYF. CDR3 sequence (DNA): TGTGCCAGCAGCGTGGACAGGCACCTCTACGAGCAGTACTTC.

The V gene is TRBV7-2, the J gene TRBJ1-4; D call uncertain. Per germline, CDR1 SGHTA and CDR2 FQGNSA. The CDR3 extends over 13 amino acids. The V and J ends lost 5 bases and 7 bases respectively, with 11 bases between them. CDR3 DNA: TGTGCCAGCAGCCCCCAACGGGGTGAAAAACTGTTTTTT. Translating gives CASSPQRGEKLFF.

V gene TRBV19 combines with J gene TRBJ2-2; 10 positions agree with TRBD2. CDR3 length equals 14 residues. Germline V CDR1 and CDR2: LNHDA, SQIVND (reference sequence). Unmatched junction bases numbered 8, after V lost 10 bases and J lost 6 bases. CDR3 loop: CATSSGGAAGELFF. As DNA, the CDR3 is TGTGCCACCAGCAGCGGGGGGGCCGCCGGGGAGCTGTTTTTT.

The chain links TRBV4-3 to TRBJ2-5; TRBD2 is a possible D gene (6 bases). The CDR3 runs to 14 residues. Germline CDR1 reads LGHNA; CDR2 reads YSLEER. Trimming stripped 2 bases from V and 2 bases from J, with 9 bases between. In DNA form, the CDR3 reads TGCGCCAGCAGCCAAAATAGCGGACAAGAGACCCAGTACTTC. This translates into CASSQNSGQETQYF.

This chain links TRBV6-1 with TRBJ2-2; 8 nucleotides align to TRBD1. The CDR3 loop spans 13 amino acids. CDR1 MNHNS and CDR2 SASEGT come from the germline V gene. V shed 6 bases and J 6 bases; nucleotides not matched to a gene: 3. The CDR3 reads CASSHRGSGELFF. CDR3 coding DNA: TGTGCCAGCAGCCACAGGGGGTCCGGGGAGCTGTTTTTT.

The chain couples TRBV6-1 to TRBJ2-7; D is unresolved. V dropped 6 bases and J dropped 4 bases, with 4 bases sitting between them. The CDR3 covers 10 residues. CDR1 and CDR2 (germline): MNHNS, SASEGT. In DNA, the CDR3 is TGTGCCAGCAGCCTTTACGAGCAGTACTTC. Translating gives CASSLYEQYF.

The rearrangement joins TRBV7-3 to TRBJ2-1; D gene ambiguous. The CDR3 contains 12 residues. Trimming removed 0 bases from V and 7 bases from J, with 4 bases in between. Germline V lookup: CDR1 SGHTA, CDR2 FQGTGA. DNA for the CDR3: TGTGCCAGCAGCTTAACGCCAAATGAGCAGTTCTTC. This sequence encodes CASSLTPNEQFF.

The chain couples TRBV6-1 to TRBJ1-1; D gene unclear. This CDR3 spans 12 amino acids. Germline V lookup: CDR1 MNHNS, CDR2 SASEGT. Trimming stripped 5 bases from V and 11 bases from J, with 15 bases between. The CDR3 nucleotides read TGTGCCAGCAGTAACGACGGCTTGCGTGCTTTCTTT. Translating it yields CASSNDGLRAFF.

The rearrangement uses TRBV7-8 and TRBJ2-7, with D perhaps TRBD1 (5 bases). V was clipped by 7 bases and J by 6 bases, with 13 bases between them. Germline loops: CDR1 SGHVS, CDR2 FQNEAQ. The CDR3 sequence is 12 residues long. CDR3 DNA: TGTGCCAGCACCCGATGGGGCGGCGAGCAGTACTTC. This sequence encodes CASTRWGGEQYF.